This TCR beta chain was sequenced for a study of OX40 agonist ivuxolimab in advanced cancers. Whole-study context: Three patients, one with hepatocellular carcinoma and two with cutaneous melanoma, responded partially.

Germline assignment: CDR1 MDHEN and CDR2 SYDVKM. The CDR3 contains 12 residues. V dropped 6 bases and J dropped 6 bases, with 12 bases sitting between them. Assay: immunoSEQ multiplex PCR; the TCRdb copy retains only in-frame clones and omits some. The sample lists around 58,000 clones, approximately 83% occurring once. The source is an adult with an advanced solid tumor such as melanoma, head and neck, liver or kidney cancer. This rearrangement joins TRBV28 to TRBJ2-7; D is ambiguous. This specimen consisted of CD4+ or CD8+ T cells sorted from blood, obtained in a trial of the OX40 agonist ivuxolimab. CDR3 region: CASRFGEIEQYF. DNA of the CDR3: TGTGCCAGCAGGTTTGGAGAGATCGAGCAGTACTTC.